This T cell receptor (beta chain) was sequenced in a study of early T cells in non-severe SARS-CoV-2 infection. Across the whole study: Unpaired chains resulted from sequencing bulk RNA of unsorted whole blood. General study points: There was a bias toward anti-spike CD8 responses in VDJdb matching, which missed private and CD4 specificities.

Unique molecular identifiers (one per individual cDNA molecule) were attached. TCRdb re-analysed the 5' RACE reads in MiXCR, keeping a single row per CDR3 protein. Found here are 85,000 to 100,000 distinct CDR3 sequences, approximately 10% of them singletons; the top ten hold less than 5.5%. This clonotype was counted a few times. As yet, its antigen is unknown. Deletions cut 10 bases from V and 6 bases from J, with 13 bases between. The CDR3 spans 12 residues. The sequencing here drew on whole blood, taken at baseline. The chain links TRBV12-3 or TRBV12-4 to TRBJ1-3; D ambiguous. This sequence originates from an adult who was a healthcare worker with PCR-confirmed SARS-CoV-2 infection or an uninfected control (not recorded which). This CDR3 reads CATTGFENTIYF. The CDR3 region has the DNA TGTGCCACGACGGGTTTCGAAAACACCATATATTTT.